This TCR beta chain was obtained from a study of T cell responses to AZD1222 COVID-19 vaccine. Study-wide results and limits: Researchers took repertoire samples only after the peak T cell response had come. Nearly half of spike-specific TCRs reportedly target variant regions that are unmutated in the B.1.351 and B.1.1.7 variants. The donors showed a predominance of white British ancestry and of females, with possible underestimation of clonal diversity.

V dropped 4 bases and J dropped 2; count of bases not matched to a gene: 1. This CDR3 has 15 residues. Germline loops: CDR1 MNHEY, CDR2 SMNVEV (reference sequence). A remark on this clone: Its antigen is still unknown.

Using immunoSEQ multiplex PCR, the repertoire was profiled, and TCRdb retains in-frame clones only, with some absent. The table records some 100,000 clones, about nine tenths of them present only once. J is TRBJ2-1 and V is TRBV27; 11 nucleotides agree with TRBD2. This material consisted of peripheral blood, taken on day 0 of AZD1222 vaccination. The TCR was taken from an adult in good health. The CDR3 reads CASSSLAGAYNEQFF. The CDR3 bases are TGTGCCAGCAGTTCACTAGCGGGGGCCTACAATGAGCAGTTCTTC.